This is a list of T cell receptor beta chains from one sample in a study of metastatic and nonmetastatic thyroid tumors. TCRdb redid the clone calls on the PCR reads using MiXCR. Of 20,000 to 25,000 clones in the sample, over 20% were seen once. Sequenced sample: blood. These receptor sequences come from a female donor with papillary thyroid cancer or a benign thyroid nodule (not recorded which). Some clones in this sample may be carry-over from other donors' samples. The CDR3 runs from the conserved cysteine through the conserved F or W. D genes are given only for firm matches. Size is stated for part of the rows, as once, few or many counts, or as a class when the clone is expanded.

J | size | V | D | CDR3 | DNA
TRBJ1-1 | many | TRBV12-3/TRBV12-4 | - | CASSLRREKDTEAFF | TGTGCCAGCAGTTTGCGCAGGGAGAAGGACACTGAAGCTTTCTTT
TRBJ2-3 | many | TRBV28 | - | CASSSHSSSNTQYF | TGTGCCAGCAGTTCCCACTCCTCGTCCAATACGCAGTATTTT
TRBJ2-3 | - | TRBV28 | TRBD2 | CSSSRTSGRALDTQYF | TGTTCCAGCAGTCGAACTAGCGGGAGGGCCTTAGATACACAGTATTTT
TRBJ2-2 | once | TRBV11-2 | TRBD2 | CASSPQGLAGVYTGELFF | TGTGCCAGCAGCCCCCAGGGACTAGCGGGGGTATACACCGGGGAGCTGTTTTTT
TRBJ1-2 | - | TRBV7-8 | - | CASSETRGGRTGYTF | TGTGCCAGCAGCGAGACCCGGGGCGGAAGAACCGGCTACACCTTC
TRBJ1-2 | - | TRBV7-9 | - | CASSPRGANYGYTF | TGTGCCAGCAGCCCAAGAGGGGCTAACTATGGCTACACATTC
TRBJ2-1 | - | TRBV5-1 | - | CASSLETVTPQIQFF | TGCGCCAGCAGCTTGGAGACTGTTACCCCCCAGATACAGTTCTTC
TRBJ2-7 | many | TRBV5-4 | TRBD2 | CASRDWSGTYYEQYF | TGTGCCAGCAGAGATTGGAGCGGGACCTACTACGAGCAGTACTTC
TRBJ1-1 | medium-sized | TRBV10-2 | - | CASANTQGVAFF | TGCGCCAGCGCGAATACTCAGGGAGTGGCTTTCTTT
TRBJ2-5 | many | TRBV12-3/TRBV12-4 | - | CASSRRRTETQYF | TGTGCCAGCAGCCGGCGACGTACGGAGACCCAGTACTTC
TRBJ1-1 | many | TRBV7-2 | TRBD1 | CASSMSKGALAEAFF | TGTGCCAGCAGCATGTCAAAGGGGGCTTTAGCTGAAGCTTTCTTT
TRBJ1-1 | many | TRBV2 | - | CASRQGEAFF | TGTGCCAGCAGACAGGGTGAAGCTTTCTTT
TRBJ2-5 | many | TRBV6-1 | - | CASNPDNRETQYF | TGTGCCAGCAATCCTGACAATCGGGAGACCCAGTACTTC
TRBJ2-7 | - | TRBV5-4 | - | CASSLGLGRSYEQYF | TGTGCCAGCAGCTTAGGGCTGGGCAGGTCCTACGAGCAGTACTTC
TRBJ2-7 | many | TRBV2 | TRBD2 | CASSFPLAGAVNEQYF | TGTGCCAGCAGCTTCCCTCTAGCGGGAGCGGTTAACGAGCAGTACTTC
TRBJ1-2 | few | TRBV2 | - | CSSSEGNSIYGYTF | TGTTCTAGCAGTGAGGGAAACTCGATCTATGGCTACACCTTC
TRBJ2-3 | - | TRBV30 | - | CAWGRRGPDTQYF | TGTGCCTGGGGGCGGCGGGGACCAGATACGCAGTATTTT
TRBJ2-1 | many | TRBV27 | - | CASSSRGNEQFF | TGTGCCAGCAGTTCCAGGGGCAATGAGCAGTTCTTC
TRBJ1-2 | many | TRBV2 | - | CASRRIGYYGYTF | TGTGCCAGCAGGCGGATCGGGTACTATGGCTACACCTTC
TRBJ1-2 | - | TRBV18 | - | CASSPPGHIFGYTF | TGTGCCAGCTCACCACCGGGACACATCTTCGGCTACACCTTC
TRBJ1-5 | few | TRBV28 | - | CASHVGLWGENQPQHF | TGTGCCAGCCACGTGGGGCTCTGGGGGGAAAATCAGCCCCAGCATTTT
TRBJ2-7 | - | TRBV2 | TRBD1 | CASRYRGGDLSYEQYF | TGTGCCAGCCGTTACAGGGGCGGAGACCTCTCCTACGAGCAGTACTTC
TRBJ2-7 | - | TRBV2 | - | CASSEGGTNYEQYF | TGTGCCAGCAGTGAAGGCGGGACCAATTACGAGCAGTACTTC
TRBJ2-5 | many | TRBV4-2 | TRBD1 | CASSQVEGQGSAAQYF | TGTGCCAGCAGCCAAGTTGAAGGACAGGGTTCCGCGGCCCAGTACTTC
TRBJ1-4 | - | TRBV5-1 | TRBD1 | CASSSGQGASTNEKLFF | TGCGCCAGCAGCTCAGGACAGGGGGCATCAACTAATGAAAAACTGTTTTTT
TRBJ1-4 | many | TRBV4-3 | TRBD1 | CASSQDGRQGSEKLFF | TGCGCCAGCAGCCAAGATGGGCGACAGGGGTCTGAAAAACTGTTTTTT
TRBJ2-1 | few | TRBV28 | - | CASSKTSGRYYNEQFF | TGTGCCAGCAGTAAGACTTCGGGAAGGTACTACAATGAGCAGTTCTTC
TRBJ1-3 | medium-sized | TRBV6-1 | - | CASSEVGGGNTIYF | TGTGCCAGCAGTGAAGTAGGGGGAGGAAACACCATATATTTT
TRBJ2-7 | few | TRBV10-3 | TRBD1 | CAISTLRGTSYEQYF | TGTGCCATCAGTACCCTCAGGGGGACCTCCTACGAGCAGTACTTC
TRBJ2-7 | medium-sized | TRBV28 | - | CASTTLYPRGQYF | TGTGCCAGCACCACATTATACCCGAGAGGGCAGTACTTC
TRBJ2-1 | many | TRBV30 | - | CAWKPKRLVPHEQFF | TGTGCCTGGAAGCCAAAACGACTAGTTCCTCATGAGCAGTTCTTC
TRBJ1-1 | few | TRBV19 | - | CASNGWTESFF | TGTGCCAGTAATGGGTGGACTGAATCTTTCTTT
TRBJ1-6 | few | TRBV6-4 | - | CANSRGAPNSPIHF | TGTGCCAACTCCAGGGGCGCCCCAAATTCACCCATCCACTTT
TRBJ2-1 | many | TRBV9 | - | CASSDGAFVNEQFF | TGTGCCAGCAGCGACGGGGCTTTTGTTAACGAGCAGTTCTTC
TRBJ2-1 | many | TRBV7-2 | TRBD2 | CASSGKAGDRRGGYNEQFF | TGTGCCAGCAGCGGAAAAGCGGGAGATAGGAGAGGGGGCTACAATGAGCAGTTCTTC
TRBJ2-6 | few | TRBV6-5 | TRBD1 | CASSYSGQGSGANVLTF | TGTGCCAGCAGTTACTCGGGACAGGGCTCTGGGGCCAACGTCCTGACTTTC
TRBJ1-2 | few | TRBV6-2/TRBV6-3 | - | CASSSPGRVYGYTF | TGTGCCAGCAGTTCCCCTGGCAGGGTCTATGGCTACACCTTC
TRBJ2-5 | many | TRBV18 | - | CASSPPINQETQYF | TGTGCCAGCTCACCACCGATTAACCAAGAGACCCAGTACTTC
TRBJ2-7 | few | TRBV6-1 | TRBD1 | CASRATGGAYEQYF | TGTGCCAGCAGGGCTACAGGGGGCGCTTACGAGCAGTACTTC
TRBJ1-5 | many | TRBV28 | - | CASKVGRANQPQHF | TGTGCCAGCAAGGTCGGTAGGGCAAATCAGCCCCAGCATTTT
TRBJ2-1 | few | TRBV24-1 | - | CATRESGGWFF | TGTGCCACCAGGGAAAGTGGCGGCTGGTTCTTC
TRBJ2-1 | - | TRBV6-1 | TRBD2 | CASSRLAGAQREQFF | TGTGCCAGCAGCCGACTGGCGGGAGCGCAACGTGAGCAGTTCTTC
TRBJ1-2 | - | TRBV6-1 | - | CASSFTGNYGYTF | TGTGCCAGCAGCTTTACAGGGAACTATGGCTACACCTTC
TRBJ1-2 | many | TRBV28 | - | CASSLQLYGYTF | TGTGCCAGCAGTTTACAACTATATGGCTACACCTTC
TRBJ2-4 | - | TRBV5-8 | - | CASSFGELAKNIQYF | TGTGCCAGCAGCTTTGGCGAACTAGCCAAAAACATTCAGTACTTC
TRBJ2-1 | many | TRBV4-3 | TRBD2 | CASSQGDGGGYNEQFF | TGCGCCAGCAGCCAAGGGGACGGGGGGGGCTACAATGAGCAGTTCTTC
TRBJ2-7 | medium-sized | TRBV2 | TRBD1 | CASRPGTGNYEQYF | TGTGCCAGCAGGCCCGGGACAGGGAACTACGAGCAGTACTTC
TRBJ2-5 | many | TRBV18 | - | CASSPPVWETQYF | TGTGCCAGCTCACCACCAGTATGGGAGACCCAGTACTTC
TRBJ2-1 | - | TRBV9 | TRBD2 | CASSVGGLAGDHDNEEFF | TGTGCCAGCAGCGTGGGAGGACTAGCGGGGGATCATGACAATGAGGAGTTCTTC
TRBJ2-3 | many | TRBV7-9 | TRBD1 | CASGTGTVKYF | TGTGCCAGCGGTACCGGGACAGTGAAGTATTTT
TRBJ2-7 | many | TRBV2 | - | CASRDRSGDLSYEQYF | TGTGCCAGCCGTGACAGGAGCGGAGACCTCTCCTACGAGCAGTACTTC
TRBJ2-2 | once | TRBV24-1 | TRBD1 | CATSDSAGTGDVTGELFF | TGTGCCACCAGTGATTCCGCCGGGACAGGGGATGTCACCGGGGAGCTGTTTTTT
TRBJ1-5 | once | TRBV4-1 | TRBD1 | CASSQDWGTGVFHF | TGCGCCAGCAGCCAAGATTGGGGGACAGGAGTTTTTCATTTT